Below are 11 T cell receptor beta chains sequenced from a single sample in a study of regulatory T cells in long-lasting Graves disease. Documented time point: newly diagnosed GD, antithyroid drugs for less than 3 months. After RNA was extracted from PBMCs, the TCR library was made from it. TCR beta libraries were built with iRepertoire HTBI primers and Arm-PCR of CDR3 regions. TCRdb reanalysed the multiplex PCR reads using MiXCR and keeps one entry per CDR3 protein. This sample has hundreds of thousands of distinct CDR3 sequences, with about 16% found just once. The sample also formed part of further work on T cells in Graves' hyperthyroidism and ophthalmopathy.

Sequenced here: peripheral blood mononuclear cells (PBMCs), sampled at new diagnosis, from a patient treated with antithyroid drugs. The receptors originated from a man younger than 35 with Graves disease.

This clonotype was counted a few times. The chain combines TRBV7-9 with TRBJ2-7; TRBD2 matches 7 bases. Germline trimming cut 4 bases from V and 2 bases from J; bases unmatched to any gene: 23. CDR3 size: 20 residues. CDR1 is SEHNR, CDR2 FQNEAQ, per germline (reference sequence). The CDR3, as DNA: TGTGCCAGCAGCTCATCTCAGTTGGGGGGAGGGCCCCAAAATCCCTACGAGCAGTACTTC. Its translation is CASSSSQLGGGPQNPYEQYF.

This clonotype was detected a few times. The genes are TRBV2 and TRBJ2-7; 13 nucleotides agree with TRBD2. This CDR3 comprises 13 residues. CDR1 is SNHLY, CDR2 FYNNEI, per germline. With V trimmed by 8 bases and J by 7 bases, 5 bases remained unmatched. CDR3 protein: CASGGLAGVEQYF. The CDR3 coding sequence is TGTGCCAGCGGTGGACTAGCGGGAGTGGAGCAGTACTTC.

This clonotype was observed at least ten times. The chain joins TRBV28 to TRBJ2-7; a possible D gene is TRBD2 (6 bases). The length of the CDR3 is 12 residues. The germline gives CDR1 MDHEN, CDR2 SYDVKM. V dropped 2 bases and J dropped 6 bases, with 8 bases sitting between them. The CDR3 loop is CASSLRESEQYF. The CDR3 DNA reads as TGTGCCAGCAGTTTACGGGAGAGCGAGCAGTACTTC.

The chain employs TRBV5-5 and TRBJ2-2; 7 bases line up with TRBD1. This CDR3 spans 14 amino acids. V gave up 3 bases and J gave up 7 bases; unmatched junction bases: 6. Germline CDR1 and CDR2: SGHKS and YYEKEE (reference sequence). The CDR3 DNA follows: TGTGCCAGCAGCTCCGTGGGGACAGACGGGGAGCTGTTTTTT. Protein product: CASSSVGTDGELFF.

The chain joins TRBV10-3 to TRBJ2-7; 9 bases align to TRBD1. The CDR3 length is 14 residues. Losses at the gene ends were 4 bases for V and 1 base for J; bases not matched to a gene: 2. Per the germline V gene, CDR1 is ENHRY and CDR2 is SYGVKD. Here the CDR3 reads CAISAGTGSYEQYF. CDR3 nucleotides: TGTGCCATCAGTGCCGGGACAGGGTCCTACGAGCAGTACTTC.

The chain has TRBV13 and TRBJ2-1; 9 bases fit TRBD1. The CDR3 sequence is 14 residues long. Germline assignment: CDR1 PRHDT and CDR2 FYEKMQ (reference sequence). After removal of 2 bases from V and 16 bases from J, the junction contained 12 bases not matched to a gene. DNA of the CDR3: TGTGCCAGCAGCTTATTAGGGGGCGGGACAGGGCTATTCTTC. Protein sequence: CASSLLGGGTGLFF.

The rearrangement joins TRBV20-1 to TRBJ2-1, with D perhaps matching TRBD2 (6 bases). Germline V CDR1 and CDR2: DFQATT, SNEGSKA (reference sequence). The CDR3 has 18 residues. The V end lost 6 bases, the J end lost 1 base, and 25 bases lay between the germline ends. Here the CDR3 reads CSANGGGTHRGSYNEQFF. The CDR3 DNA reads TGCAGTGCCAACGGAGGCGGGACCCATCGGGGGTCCTACAATGAGCAGTTCTTC.

The V and J genes are TRBV2 and TRBJ2-2, with 8 bases aligning to TRBD1. The CDR3 sequence is 15 residues long. The germline gives CDR1 SNHLY, CDR2 FYNNEI. V shed 5 bases and J 7 bases; nucleotides not matched to a gene: 9. For the CDR3, the DNA is TGTGCCAGCAGTAAGGACAGGGTTTCGAGCGGGGAGCTGTTTTTT. Protein product: CASSKDRVSSGELFF.

The gene calls are TRBV19 and TRBJ2-1, with 9 bases that match TRBD1. The CDR3 is 15 residues long. The ends lost 5 bases at V and 8 bases at J; junction bases unmatched: 10. Germline V gene sequence: CDR1 LNHDA, CDR2 SQIVND (reference sequence). The CDR3 sequence: CASSWTGQGPHEQFF. CDR3 sequence (DNA): TGTGCCAGTAGTTGGACGGGACAGGGTCCCCATGAGCAGTTCTTC.

This clonotype was recorded many times. V usage is TRBV12-3 or TRBV12-4 and J usage is TRBJ1-1; D remains ambiguous. The CDR3 contains 12 residues. V lost 2 bases, J lost 6 bases, and 7 bases lay in between. This CDR3 is CASSLLGSEAFF. DNA of the CDR3: TGTGCCAGCAGTTTATTGGGGTCTGAAGCTTTCTTT.

The chain carries TRBV6-2 or TRBV6-3 and TRBJ1-4; a weak D match, TRBD1 (5 bases). V shed 4 bases and J shed 5 bases, with 14 bases lying between them. This CDR3 has 15 amino acids. Per the germline V gene, CDR1 is MNHEY and CDR2 is SVGEGT. The CDR3 DNA reads TGTGCCAGCAGTTCCCAATCTGGGGCCAATGAAAAACTGTTTTTT. This codes for CASSSQSGANEKLFF.